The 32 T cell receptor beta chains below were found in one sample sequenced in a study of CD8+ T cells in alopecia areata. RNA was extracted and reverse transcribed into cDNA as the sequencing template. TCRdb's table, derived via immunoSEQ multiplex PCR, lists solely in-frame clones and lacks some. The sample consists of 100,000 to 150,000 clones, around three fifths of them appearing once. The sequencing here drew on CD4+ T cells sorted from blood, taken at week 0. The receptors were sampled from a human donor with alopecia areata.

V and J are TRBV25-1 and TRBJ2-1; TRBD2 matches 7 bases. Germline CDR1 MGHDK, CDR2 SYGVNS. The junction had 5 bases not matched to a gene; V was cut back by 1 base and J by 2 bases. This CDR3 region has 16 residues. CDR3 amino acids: CASSELPGTTYNEQFF. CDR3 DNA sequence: TGTGCCAGCAGTGAATTACCCGGGACTACCTACAATGAGCAGTTCTTC.

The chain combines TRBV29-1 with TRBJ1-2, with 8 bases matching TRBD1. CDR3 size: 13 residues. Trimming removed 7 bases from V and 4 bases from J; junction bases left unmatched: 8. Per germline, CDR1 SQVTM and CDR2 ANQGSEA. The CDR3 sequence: CSAHVDRVYGYTF. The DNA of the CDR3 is TGCAGCGCGCACGTGGACAGGGTCTATGGCTACACCTTC. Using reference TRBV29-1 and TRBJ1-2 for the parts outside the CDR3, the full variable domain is SAVISQKPSRDICQRGTSLTIQCQVDSQVTMMFWYRQQPGQSLTLIATANQGSEATYESGFVIDKFPISRPNLTFSTLTVSNMSPEDSSIYLCSAHVDRVYGYTFGSGTRLTVV.

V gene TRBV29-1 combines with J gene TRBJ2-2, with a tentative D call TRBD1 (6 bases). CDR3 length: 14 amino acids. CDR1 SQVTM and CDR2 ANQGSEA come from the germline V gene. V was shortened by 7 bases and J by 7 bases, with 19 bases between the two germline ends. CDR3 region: CSARRRTEDGELFF. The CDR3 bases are TGCAGCGCTCGCCGACGGACAGAAGACGGGGAGCTGTTTTTT.

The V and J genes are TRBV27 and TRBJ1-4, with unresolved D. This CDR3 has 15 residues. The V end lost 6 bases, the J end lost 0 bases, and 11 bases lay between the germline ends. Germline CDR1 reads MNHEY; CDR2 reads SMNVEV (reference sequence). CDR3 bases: TGTGCCAGCAGAAATTCCGGGACAACTAATGAAAAACTGTTTTTT. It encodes CASRNSGTTNEKLFF.

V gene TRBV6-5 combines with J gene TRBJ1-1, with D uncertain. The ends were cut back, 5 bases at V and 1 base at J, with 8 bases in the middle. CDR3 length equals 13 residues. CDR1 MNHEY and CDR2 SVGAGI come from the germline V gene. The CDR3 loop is CASSRDRNTEAFF. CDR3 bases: TGTGCCAGCAGTCGAGATCGGAACACTGAAGCTTTCTTT.

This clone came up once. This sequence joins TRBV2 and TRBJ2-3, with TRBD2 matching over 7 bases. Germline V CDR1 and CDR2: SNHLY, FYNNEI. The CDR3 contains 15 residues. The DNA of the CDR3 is TGTGCTGGCCCGGCGGGACTACACTCCACAGATACGCAGTATTTT. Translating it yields CAGPAGLHSTDTQYF.

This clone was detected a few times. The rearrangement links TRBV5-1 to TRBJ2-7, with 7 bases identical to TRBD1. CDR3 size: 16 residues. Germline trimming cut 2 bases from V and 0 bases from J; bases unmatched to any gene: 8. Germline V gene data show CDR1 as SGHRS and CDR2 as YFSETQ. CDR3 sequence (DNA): TGCGCCAGCAGCTTAAGAACCGGGACAGACTCCTACGAGCAGTACTTC. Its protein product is CASSLRTGTDSYEQYF.

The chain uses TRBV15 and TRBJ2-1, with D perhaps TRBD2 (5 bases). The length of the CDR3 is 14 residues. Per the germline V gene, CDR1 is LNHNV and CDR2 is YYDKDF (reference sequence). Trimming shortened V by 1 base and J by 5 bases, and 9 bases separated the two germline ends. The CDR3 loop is CATSRAGLNNEQFF. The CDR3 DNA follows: TGTGCCACCAGCAGAGCGGGGTTAAACAATGAGCAGTTCTTC.

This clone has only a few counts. Here the CDR3 reads CASSFNLVRGLTEAFF. The CDR3 DNA sequence: TGTGCCAGCAGCTTTAATCTGGTCAGGGGGCTTACTGAAGCTTTCTTT. The chain links TRBV5-5 to TRBJ1-1, with TRBD1 identical over 8 bases. The CDR3 length is 16 residues. The junction had 11 bases not matched to a gene; V was cut back by 2 bases and J by 5 bases. Looked up from germline, CDR1 is SGHKS and CDR2 is YYEKEE (reference sequence).

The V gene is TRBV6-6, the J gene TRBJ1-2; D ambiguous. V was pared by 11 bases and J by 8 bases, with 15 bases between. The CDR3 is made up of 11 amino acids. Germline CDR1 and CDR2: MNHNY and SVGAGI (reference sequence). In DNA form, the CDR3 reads TGTGCCTGCCTTGGAGGGCACGGCTACACCTTC. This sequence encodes CACLGGHGYTF.

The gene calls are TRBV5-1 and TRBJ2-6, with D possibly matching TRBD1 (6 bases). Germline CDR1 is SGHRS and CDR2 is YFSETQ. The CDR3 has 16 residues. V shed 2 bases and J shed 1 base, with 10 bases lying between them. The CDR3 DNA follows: TGCGCCAGCAGCTTATTACAGGGATCTGGGGCCAACGTCCTGACTTTC. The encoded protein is CASSLLQGSGANVLTF.

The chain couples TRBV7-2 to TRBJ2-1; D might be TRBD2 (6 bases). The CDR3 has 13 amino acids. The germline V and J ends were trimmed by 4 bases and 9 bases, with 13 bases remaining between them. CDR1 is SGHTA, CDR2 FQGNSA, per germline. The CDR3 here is CASSSGLWGEQFF. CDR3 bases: TGTGCCAGCAGCTCGGGACTGTGGGGTGAGCAGTTCTTC.

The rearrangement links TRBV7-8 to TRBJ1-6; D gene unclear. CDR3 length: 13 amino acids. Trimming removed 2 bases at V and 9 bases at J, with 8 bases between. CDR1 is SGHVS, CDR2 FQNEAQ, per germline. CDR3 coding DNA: TGTGCCAGCAGCTTACAATGGGGTTCACCCCTCCACTTT. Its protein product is CASSLQWGSPLHF.

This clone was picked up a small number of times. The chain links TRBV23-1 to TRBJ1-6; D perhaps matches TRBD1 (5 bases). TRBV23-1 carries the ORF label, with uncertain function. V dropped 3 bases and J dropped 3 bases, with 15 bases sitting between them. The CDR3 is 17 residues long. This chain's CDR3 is CASSHLAGKYYNSPLHF. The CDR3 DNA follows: TGCGCCAGCAGTCATTTGGCAGGGAAATACTATAATTCACCCCTCCACTTT.

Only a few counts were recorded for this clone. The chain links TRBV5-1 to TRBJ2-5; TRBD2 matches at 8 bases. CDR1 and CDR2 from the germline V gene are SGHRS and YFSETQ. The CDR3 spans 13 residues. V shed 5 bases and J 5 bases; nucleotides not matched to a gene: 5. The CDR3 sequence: CASSVTGGETQYF. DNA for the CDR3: TGCGCCAGCAGTGTTACGGGAGGGGAGACCCAGTACTTC.

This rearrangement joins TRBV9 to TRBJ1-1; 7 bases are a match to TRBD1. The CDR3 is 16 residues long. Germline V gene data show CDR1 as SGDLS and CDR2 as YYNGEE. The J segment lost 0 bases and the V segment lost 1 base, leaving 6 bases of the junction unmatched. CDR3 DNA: TGTGCCAGCAGCGTACTGCAGGGGGAGATGAACACTGAAGCTTTCTTT. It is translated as CASSVLQGEMNTEAFF.

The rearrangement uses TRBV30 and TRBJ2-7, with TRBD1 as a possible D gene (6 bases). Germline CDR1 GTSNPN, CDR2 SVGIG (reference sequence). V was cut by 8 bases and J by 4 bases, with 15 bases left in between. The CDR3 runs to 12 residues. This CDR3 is CAAWGHRYEQYF. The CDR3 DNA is TGTGCCGCGTGGGGGCACCGTTACGAGCAGTACTTC.

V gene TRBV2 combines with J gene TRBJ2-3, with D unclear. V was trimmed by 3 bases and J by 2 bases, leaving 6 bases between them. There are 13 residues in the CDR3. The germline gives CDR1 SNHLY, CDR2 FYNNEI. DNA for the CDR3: TGTGCCAGCAGTGACGATACCACAGATACGCAGTATTTT. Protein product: CASSDDTTDTQYF.

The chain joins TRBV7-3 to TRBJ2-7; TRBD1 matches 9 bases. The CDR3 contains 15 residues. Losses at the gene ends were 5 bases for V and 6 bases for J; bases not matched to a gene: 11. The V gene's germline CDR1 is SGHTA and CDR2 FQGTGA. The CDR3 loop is CASSQPGQGTGEQYF. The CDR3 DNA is TGTGCCAGCAGCCAGCCGGGACAGGGTACTGGCGAGCAGTACTTC.

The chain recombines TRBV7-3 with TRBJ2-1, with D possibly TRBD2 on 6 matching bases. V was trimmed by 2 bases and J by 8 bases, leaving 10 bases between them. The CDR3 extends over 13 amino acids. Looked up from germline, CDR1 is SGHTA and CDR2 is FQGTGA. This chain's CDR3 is CASSLAGKDEQFF. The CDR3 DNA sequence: TGTGCCAGCAGCTTAGCGGGAAAGGATGAGCAGTTCTTC.

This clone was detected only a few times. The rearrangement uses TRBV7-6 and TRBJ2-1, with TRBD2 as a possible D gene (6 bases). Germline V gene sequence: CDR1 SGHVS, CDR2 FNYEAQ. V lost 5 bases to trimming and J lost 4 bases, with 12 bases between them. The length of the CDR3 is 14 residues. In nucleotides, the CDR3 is TGTGCCAGCAGCGGAGGGGCGAGGTACAATGAGCAGTTCTTC. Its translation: CASSGGARYNEQFF. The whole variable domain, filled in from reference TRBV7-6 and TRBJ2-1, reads GAGVSQSPRYKVTKRGQDVALRCDPISGHVSLYWYRQALGQGPEFLTYFNYEAQQDKSGLPNDRFSAERPEGSISTLTIQRTEQRDSAMYRCASSGGARYNEQFFGPGTRLTVL.

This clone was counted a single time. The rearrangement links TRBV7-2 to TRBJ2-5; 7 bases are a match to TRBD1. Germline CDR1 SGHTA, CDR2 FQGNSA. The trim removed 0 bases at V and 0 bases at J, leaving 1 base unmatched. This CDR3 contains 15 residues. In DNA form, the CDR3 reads TGTGCCAGCAGCTTAGCGACAGGGTACCAAGAGACCCAGTACTTC. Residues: CASSLATGYQETQYF.

CDR3: CASLPGRGRFASRANYGYTF. For the CDR3, the DNA is TGTGCCAGCCTACCGGGCAGGGGGCGATTCGCGTCAAGGGCTAACTATGGCTACACCTTC. The chain links TRBV27 to TRBJ1-2; 8 bases agree with TRBD1. The germline V gene has CDR1 MNHEY and CDR2 SMNVEV (reference sequence). This CDR3 region has 20 residues. V shed 8 bases and J 0 bases; nucleotides not matched to a gene: 23.

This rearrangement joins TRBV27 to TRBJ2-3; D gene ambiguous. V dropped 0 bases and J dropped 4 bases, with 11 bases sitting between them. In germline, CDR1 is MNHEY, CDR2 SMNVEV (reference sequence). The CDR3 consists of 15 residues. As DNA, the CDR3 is TGTGCCAGCAGTTTATCCATCCTCGAGGCAGATACGCAGTATTTT. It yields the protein CASSLSILEADTQYF.

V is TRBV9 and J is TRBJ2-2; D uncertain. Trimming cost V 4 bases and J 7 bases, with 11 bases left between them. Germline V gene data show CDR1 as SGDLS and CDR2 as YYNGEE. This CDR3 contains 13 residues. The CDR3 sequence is CASSPLLGGELFF. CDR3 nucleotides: TGTGCCAGCAGCCCCCTGTTAGGCGGGGAGCTGTTTTTT.

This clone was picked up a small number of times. The CDR3 protein is CASSSYTRNTEAFF. CDR3 coding DNA: TGTGCCAGCTCGTCTTATACAAGAAACACTGAAGCTTTCTTT. The chain uses TRBV18 and TRBJ1-1; D remains ambiguous. This CDR3 spans 14 amino acids. Trimming left V 6 bases short and J 2 bases short, with 13 bases between. Germline-derived CDR1 and CDR2 are KGHSH and LQKENI.

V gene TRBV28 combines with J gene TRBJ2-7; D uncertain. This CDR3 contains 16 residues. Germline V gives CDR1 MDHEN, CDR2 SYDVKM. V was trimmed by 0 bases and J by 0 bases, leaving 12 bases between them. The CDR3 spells CASSLWGEHSSYEQYF. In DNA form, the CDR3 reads TGTGCCAGCAGTTTATGGGGCGAGCATAGCTCCTACGAGCAGTACTTC.

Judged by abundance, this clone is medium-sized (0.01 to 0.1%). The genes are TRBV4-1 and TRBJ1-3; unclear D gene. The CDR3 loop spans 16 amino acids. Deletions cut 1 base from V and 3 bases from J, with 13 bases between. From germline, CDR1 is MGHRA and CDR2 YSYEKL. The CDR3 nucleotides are TGCGCCAGCAGCCAAGTTCTGGGCAGATATGGAAACACCATATATTTT. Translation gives CASSQVLGRYGNTIYF.

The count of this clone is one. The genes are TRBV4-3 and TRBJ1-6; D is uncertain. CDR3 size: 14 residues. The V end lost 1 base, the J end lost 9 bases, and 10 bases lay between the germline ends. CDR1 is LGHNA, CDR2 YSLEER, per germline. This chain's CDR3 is CASSQGAKGSPLHF. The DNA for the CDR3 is TGCGCCAGCAGCCAAGGGGCGAAAGGTTCACCCCTCCACTTT.

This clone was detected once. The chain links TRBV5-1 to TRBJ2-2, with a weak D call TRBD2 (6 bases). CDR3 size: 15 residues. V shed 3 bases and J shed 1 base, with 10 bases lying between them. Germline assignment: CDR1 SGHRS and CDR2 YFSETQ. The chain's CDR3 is CASSSGLLNTGELFF. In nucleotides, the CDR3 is TGCGCCAGCAGCTCCGGACTATTGAACACCGGGGAGCTGTTTTTT.

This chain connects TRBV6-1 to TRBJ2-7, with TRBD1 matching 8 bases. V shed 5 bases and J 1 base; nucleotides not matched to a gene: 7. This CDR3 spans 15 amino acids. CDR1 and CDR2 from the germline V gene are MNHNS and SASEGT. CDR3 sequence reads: CASSTRDRRSYEQYF. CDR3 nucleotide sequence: TGTGCCAGCAGTACCCGGGACAGGAGGTCCTACGAGCAGTACTTC.

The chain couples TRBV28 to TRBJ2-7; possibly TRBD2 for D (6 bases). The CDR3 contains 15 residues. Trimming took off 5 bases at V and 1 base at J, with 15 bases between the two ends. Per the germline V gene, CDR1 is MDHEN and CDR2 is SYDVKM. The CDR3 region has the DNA TGTGCCAGCAGTCCGCCGGGACTGACTTCCTACGAGCAGTACTTC. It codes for CASSPPGLTSYEQYF.